This T cell receptor (beta chain) was captured in a study of T cells after posttransplantation cyclophosphamide. The repertoire was sequenced with immunoSEQ multiplex PCR; TCRdb's copy has only in-frame clones and lacks some. Here the sample spans about 21,000 clones, 80% to 90% being singletons. Controls had myeloablative marrow grafts with methotrexate and calcineurin inhibitor, sampled at 1 year. Germline V gives CDR1 MNHNS, CDR2 SASEGT. The CDR3 has 15 amino acids. The J segment lost 3 bases and the V segment lost 4 bases, leaving 3 bases of the junction unmatched. The material was PBMCs, obtained 359 days after allogeneic stem cell transplant with calcineurin inhibitor and methotrexate. This receptor was taken from a female patient between 25 and 45 years old who received an allogeneic stem cell transplant from an unrelated donor, was CMV-positive, and had acute and chronic GVHD. Some T cells may be the graft donor's. The chain joins TRBV6-1 to TRBJ1-5; TRBD1 aligns across 10 bases. The CDR3 DNA sequence: TGTGCCAGCAGTGTTGGGACAGGGGTCAATCAGCCCCAGCATTTT. Protein sequence: CASSVGTGVNQPQHF.